These 15 T cell receptor beta chains share one sample of origin, sequenced in a study of CXCR3-negative and CXCR3-positive naive CD8 T cells. In preparing the TRB cDNA libraries, 5' RACE with UMI labels was used. Reanalyzing the 5' RACE reads, TCRdb keeps one entry per CDR3 protein, without DNA. Its clone listing holds about 41,000 distinct CDR3 sequences. The material sequenced was memory CD8+ T cells from blood. These receptors were obtained from a human donor in good health. Some clones in this sample may be carry-over from other donors' samples.

The CDR3 loop is CASSLEIYGYEQYF. The rearrangement links TRBV7-8 to TRBJ2-7. CDR3 length: 14 residues. The germline V gene encodes CDR1 SGHVS and CDR2 FQNEAQ.

The V and J genes are TRBV4-2 and TRBJ2-5; TCRdb proposes TRBD1, but this gene call is untestable without DNA. From germline, CDR1 is LGHNA and CDR2 YNFKEQ. There are 14 residues in the CDR3. The CDR3 loop reads CASSQGGLAETQYF.

The chain carries TRBV18 and TRBJ1-6. CDR1 and CDR2 (germline): KGHSH, LQKENI. The CDR3 is made up of 15 amino acids. The CDR3 sequence is CASSPPRSDNSPLHF.

The chain uses TRBV29-1 and TRBJ2-7; the D call from TCRdb, TRBD1, cannot be confirmed without DNA. The CDR3 has 15 amino acids. CDR1 is SQVTM, CDR2 ANQGSEA, per germline. CDR3: CSVEDWGQGSYEQYF.

The rearrangement uses TRBV27 and TRBJ2-7; TCRdb lists TRBD1, though no DNA is available to test this call. Germline V lookup: CDR1 MNHEY, CDR2 SMNVEV (reference sequence). This CDR3 is 13 amino acids long. The CDR3 is CASRGGSSYEQYF.

The V and J genes are TRBV7-9 and TRBJ2-1; the TCRdb call, TRBD2, lacks DNA for checking. Looked up from germline, CDR1 is SEHNR and CDR2 is FQNEAQ (reference sequence). This CDR3 contains 12 residues. CDR3 loop: CASSLRAGGQFF.

The chain recombines TRBV12-3 or TRBV12-4 with TRBJ2-7; absent DNA, TCRdb's TRBD2 call cannot be checked. The CDR3 extends over 13 amino acids. CDR3: CASSFGGSYEQYF.

This sequence joins TRBV28 and TRBJ1-5. The length of the CDR3 is 14 residues. The germline gives CDR1 MDHEN, CDR2 SYDVKM. The CDR3 loop is CASSRGLASQPQHF.

This chain connects TRBV28 to TRBJ2-7; the D call of TRBD1 rests on TCRdb alone, since no DNA is present to check it. Looked up from germline, CDR1 is MDHEN and CDR2 is SYDVKM. The CDR3 extends over 15 amino acids. CDR3 in amino acids: CASRSDREEGYEQYF.

The J gene is TRBJ2-7, the V gene TRBV6-2 or TRBV6-3; the D call from TCRdb, TRBD1, cannot be confirmed without DNA. Germline loops: CDR1 MNHEY, CDR2 SVGEGT. The CDR3 is made up of 15 amino acids. The CDR3 loop reads CASRGGMRGRYEQYF.

This chain connects TRBV4-3 to TRBJ1-1. This CDR3 contains 13 residues. CDR1 LGHNA and CDR2 YSLEER come from the germline V gene. CDR3 in amino acids: CASSQDGWTEAFF.

The gene calls are TRBV7-2 and TRBJ2-2; the D call of TRBD2 rests on TCRdb alone, since no DNA is present to check it. The germline CDR1 and CDR2 sequences are SGHTA and FQGNSA. The CDR3 has 16 residues. CDR3 region: CASSESIAGATGELFF.

The chain uses TRBV2 and TRBJ2-5. The CDR3 runs to 14 residues. CDR1 SNHLY and CDR2 FYNNEI come from the germline V gene. CDR3 residues: CASRRTEVQETQYF.

This chain connects TRBV23-1 to TRBJ2-1; absent DNA, TCRdb's TRBD1 call cannot be checked. TRBV23-1 belongs to the ORF category, with a function that is uncertain. The CDR3 runs 15 residues. The CDR3 spells CASSLRRGRRNEQFF.

This CDR3 is CASSVVPGPNQPQHF. The chain combines TRBV9 with TRBJ1-5. CDR1 is SGDLS and CDR2 is YYNGEE in the germline V gene. This CDR3 region has 15 residues.